This T cell receptor (beta chain) was recovered during a study of OX40 agonist ivuxolimab in advanced cancers. Regarding this clone: Its specificity is unknown.

Overall study results and limits: Dose levels from 0.1 to 3.0 mg/kg saw CD4+ and CD8+ blood T cells expand clonally by week 6.

Profiling relied on immunoSEQ multiplex PCR, and the TCRdb table lists in-frame clones only, not all of them. The table includes about 69,000 clones, 75% to 90% detected once. This clonotype was sampled from an adult with an advanced solid tumor such as melanoma, head and neck, liver or kidney cancer. The sample was CD4+ or CD8+ T cells sorted from blood, taken in a trial of the OX40 agonist ivuxolimab.

The chain's CDR3 is CASSHGLGGDTEAFF. In nucleotides, the CDR3 is TGTGCCAGCAGCCATGGCTTAGGGGGTGATACTGAAGCTTTCTTT. The chain is built from TRBV4-2 and TRBJ1-1, with D perhaps TRBD1 (6 bases). Germline V CDR1 and CDR2: LGHNA, YNFKEQ. V gave up 3 bases and J gave up 5 bases, with 16 bases separating them. The CDR3 has 15 amino acids.